These 26 T cell receptor beta chains share one sample of origin, sequenced in a study of OX40 agonist ivuxolimab in advanced cancers. The table came from immunoSEQ multiplex PCR; TCRdb's copy has only in-frame clones and leaves some out. The sample has under 20,000 clones; roughly 89% are singletons. The sequenced sample was CD4+ or CD8+ T cells sorted from blood, obtained in a trial of the OX40 agonist ivuxolimab. The receptors shown here come from an adult with an advanced solid tumor such as melanoma, head and neck, liver or kidney cancer.

The genes are TRBV11-3 and TRBJ1-5; TRBD1 matches at 9 bases. The ends lost 5 bases at V and 2 bases at J; junction bases unmatched: 7. This CDR3 has 16 residues. CDR1 is SGHNT, CDR2 YENEEA, per germline. The CDR3 loop reads CASSTGTGYGNQPQHF. In DNA, the CDR3 is TGTGCCAGCAGCACCGGGACAGGGTACGGCAATCAGCCCCAGCATTTT.

On this clone: This may be a read error: a much more frequent sequence differs by one nucleotide. CDR3 sequence: CAGSPGSYTRGEQFF. The CDR3 bases are TGCGCCGGCAGCCCAGGGAGCTACACCCGAGGTGAGCAGTTCTTC. The chain joins TRBV5-1 to TRBJ2-1, with D perhaps matching TRBD1 or TRBD2 (5 bases each). Germline-derived CDR1 and CDR2 are SGHRS and YFSETQ. This CDR3 has 15 amino acids.

The chain links TRBV19 to TRBJ2-7; D uncertain. The CDR3 runs 14 residues. Trimming removed 10 bases at V and 0 bases at J, with 16 bases between. The germline V gene encodes CDR1 LNHDA and CDR2 SQIVND (reference sequence). CDR3 loop: CAICETMSSYEQYF. The CDR3, as DNA: TGTGCCATCTGCGAGACGATGAGCTCCTACGAGCAGTACTTC.

This rearrangement joins TRBV28 to TRBJ2-2, with 7 nucleotides matching TRBD1. The CDR3 runs to 15 residues. V lost 4 bases, J lost 1 base, and 3 bases stayed unmatched. Germline assignment: CDR1 MDHEN and CDR2 SYDVKM. CDR3 DNA sequence: TGTGCCAGCAGTTACAGGGGCTTGAACACCGGGGAGCTGTTTTTT. As protein: CASSYRGLNTGELFF.

The rearrangement links TRBV7-9 to TRBJ1-2; tentative D call: TRBD1 (5 bases). CDR3 length: 16 residues. The germline V gene has CDR1 SEHNR and CDR2 FQNEAQ (reference sequence). Trimming stripped 1 base from V and 4 bases from J, with 16 bases between. The CDR3 DNA reads TGTGCCAGCAGCTTAGGGGCAGGGAGGCACCCCTATGGCTACACCTTC. It yields the protein CASSLGAGRHPYGYTF.

The genes are TRBV28 and TRBJ2-1; 11 bases match TRBD2. The ends lost 2 bases at V and 7 bases at J; junction bases unmatched: 1. CDR3 length: 14 amino acids. Germline lookup yields CDR1 MDHEN and CDR2 SYDVKM. The CDR3 DNA follows: TGTGCCAGCAGTTTAGGGACTAGCGGAAATGAGCAGTTCTTC. Amino acid sequence: CASSLGTSGNEQFF.

The rearrangement uses TRBV27 and TRBJ1-5; 8 bases match TRBD1. The length of the CDR3 is 14 residues. V shed 2 bases and J 7 bases; nucleotides not matched to a gene: 4. Germline values: CDR1 MNHEY, CDR2 SMNVEV (reference sequence). The CDR3 loop is CASSLRTGYQPQHF. CDR3 sequence (DNA): TGTGCCAGCAGTTTAAGGACAGGGTACCAGCCCCAGCATTTT.

V usage is TRBV6-5 and J usage is TRBJ2-2; D is ambiguous. V was trimmed by 2 bases and J by 7 bases, leaving 5 bases between them. Germline loops: CDR1 MNHEY, CDR2 SVGAGI. The CDR3 has 12 amino acids. The CDR3 here is CASSYPGGELFF. DNA for the CDR3: TGTGCCAGCAGTTACCCTGGCGGGGAGCTGTTTTTT.

The J gene is TRBJ2-1, the V gene TRBV6-5, with TRBD1 as a possible D gene (6 bases). V was shortened by 5 bases and J by 6 bases, with 14 bases between the two germline ends. The germline V gene encodes CDR1 MNHEY and CDR2 SVGAGI. CDR3 length equals 14 residues. The CDR3 reads CASSGPGVINEQFF. The DNA for the CDR3 is TGTGCCAGCAGTGGACCAGGGGTTATCAATGAGCAGTTCTTC.

The chain has TRBV27 and TRBJ2-7, with a weak D call TRBD2 (6 bases). Germline loops: CDR1 MNHEY, CDR2 SMNVEV (reference sequence). V shed 4 bases and J shed 3 bases, with 13 bases lying between them. This CDR3 has 14 amino acids. The CDR3 DNA sequence: TGTGCCAGCAGTTCGGGACTTACCAACTACGAGCAGTACTTC. Residues: CASSSGLTNYEQYF.

The chain's CDR3 is CASRLSGTDTQYF. In nucleotides, the CDR3 is TGTGCCAGCAGGTTGAGCGGCACAGATACGCAGTATTTT. The V and J genes are TRBV14 and TRBJ2-3; D remains ambiguous. The V gene lost 6 bases and the J gene lost 1 base, with 8 bases spanning the gap. CDR1 is SGHDN, CDR2 FVKESK, per germline. The CDR3 has 13 amino acids.

The gene calls are TRBV11-2 and TRBJ2-3; TRBD2 matches 7 bases. CDR3 length equals 15 residues. V was pared by 4 bases and J by 4 bases, with 8 bases of the junction left unmatched. Looked up from germline, CDR1 is SGHAT and CDR2 is FQNNGV. CDR3 nucleotide sequence: TGTGCCAGCAGCTCGCCCCCTCTAGCGGCAGATACGCAGTATTTT. It is translated as CASSSPPLAADTQYF.

V and J are TRBV5-4 and TRBJ2-7; 8 bases line up with TRBD2. The CDR3 is made up of 16 amino acids. Germline V gene data show CDR1 as SGHNT and CDR2 as YYREEE (reference sequence). The junction had 12 bases not matched to a gene; V was cut back by 4 bases and J by 3 bases. This CDR3 reads CASSLVTSGRNYEQYF. Written as DNA, the CDR3 is TGTGCCAGCAGCCTGGTTACTAGCGGCCGAAACTACGAGCAGTACTTC.

The V and J genes are TRBV7-9 and TRBJ2-5, with D possibly called TRBD1 or TRBD2 (6 bases each). V shed 4 bases and J shed 4 bases, with 16 bases lying between them. This CDR3 is 15 amino acids long. Germline CDR1 SEHNR, CDR2 FQNEAQ (reference sequence). Written as DNA, the CDR3 is TGTGCCAGCAGCTCCCCTGGGGGGCTGGCAGAGACCCAGTACTTC. This codes for CASSSPGGLAETQYF.

This clone was detected once. J is TRBJ2-1 and V is TRBV7-8, with D perhaps matching TRBD2 (6 bases). V was trimmed by 1 base and J by 7 bases, leaving 11 bases between them. This CDR3 is built from 14 residues. Germline V lookup: CDR1 SGHVS, CDR2 FQNEAQ. CDR3 sequence (DNA): TGTGCCAGCAGCTTAGGGACTATAAAGAATGAGCAGTTCTTC. Its translation is CASSLGTIKNEQFF.

CDR3 region: CASAGDRWETQYF. The CDR3 DNA reads as TGCGCCAGTGCCGGGGACAGGTGGGAGACCCAGTACTTC. The chain joins TRBV10-1 to TRBJ2-5; TRBD1 agrees at 8 bases. The CDR3 runs 13 residues. Germline V gene sequence: CDR1 WNHNN, CDR2 SYGVQD (reference sequence). Trimming at V came to 9 bases and at J to 5 bases, leaving 8 bases not matched to a gene.

The CDR3 is CASRMIGTALYTEAFF. The CDR3 DNA sequence: TGTGCCAGCAGAATGATCGGGACGGCATTATACACTGAAGCTTTCTTT. The genes are TRBV27 and TRBJ1-1; D possibly corresponds to TRBD1 (5 bases). Trimming removed 6 bases at V and 3 bases at J, with 20 bases between. CDR3 length: 16 residues. In germline, CDR1 is MNHEY, CDR2 SMNVEV (reference sequence).

V is TRBV10-3 and J is TRBJ2-2; TRBD1 matches 7 bases. V trimming: 8 bases; J trimming: 4 bases; junction bases outside the gene matches: 4. Germline CDR1 ENHRY, CDR2 SYGVKD. CDR3 length equals 13 residues. Here the CDR3 DNA reads TGTGCCATCGAGACAGGGATCACCGGGGAGCTGTTTTTT. Amino acid sequence: CAIETGITGELFF.

The V and J genes are TRBV28 and TRBJ2-3; D possibly corresponds to TRBD2 (6 bases). Trimming took 10 bases from V and 2 from J, leaving 13 bases between them. Germline CDR1 is MDHEN and CDR2 is SYDVKM. This CDR3 has 13 amino acids. The CDR3 here is CATSAGITDTQYF. CDR3 DNA: TGTGCCACCAGCGCGGGGATCACAGATACGCAGTATTTT.

This clone appeared a single time. The chain couples TRBV7-9 to TRBJ2-7; weak D call: TRBD1 (6 bases). The CDR3 has 12 residues. Germline CDR1 reads SEHNR; CDR2 reads FQNEAQ (reference sequence). Trimming removed 5 bases at V and 3 bases at J, with 8 bases between. The CDR3 protein is CASSQGIYEQYF. As DNA, the CDR3 is TGTGCCAGCAGCCAGGGGATCTACGAGCAGTACTTC.

The CDR3: CASSVGASGANVLTF. DNA of the CDR3: TGTGCCAGCAGCGTAGGGGCCTCTGGGGCCAACGTCCTGACTTTC. The rearrangement uses TRBV9 and TRBJ2-6; D gene unclear. Germline CDR1 SGDLS, CDR2 YYNGEE. V was pared by 0 bases and J by 0 bases, with 4 bases between. This CDR3 region has 15 residues.

CDR3 in amino acids: CATGRHTGELFF. The CDR3 nucleotides are TGTGCCACGGGACGTCACACCGGGGAGCTGTTTTTT. The chain is built from TRBV5-4 and TRBJ2-2, with D perhaps given as TRBD1 or TRBD2 (5 bases each). This CDR3 region has 12 residues. V was shortened by 9 bases and J by 3 bases, with 9 bases between the two germline ends. Germline CDR1 and CDR2: SGHNT and YYREEE (reference sequence). The complete variable domain, with remaining parts taken from reference TRBV5-4 and TRBJ2-2, reads ETGVTQSPTHLIKTRGQQVTLRCSSQSGHNTVSWYQQALGQGPQFIFQYYREEENGRGNFPPRFSGLQFPNYSSELNVNALELDDSALYLCATGRHTGELFFGEGSRLTVL.

The chain joins TRBV19 to TRBJ2-7, with 8 bases fitting TRBD2. Germline V CDR1 and CDR2: LNHDA, SQIVND (reference sequence). Losses at the gene ends were 5 bases for V and 2 bases for J; bases not matched to a gene: 8. CDR3 size: 15 residues. CDR3 DNA sequence: TGTGCCAGTAGTGCGAGGGTAGCGGGAACCTACGAGCAGTACTTC. Amino acids: CASSARVAGTYEQYF.

This clone is a singleton in its sample. The chain links TRBV29-1 to TRBJ2-7; D possibly matches TRBD1 or TRBD2 (5 bases each). The CDR3 has 12 amino acids. Per the germline V gene, CDR1 is SQVTM and CDR2 is ANQGSEA. V shed 6 bases and J shed 5 bases, with 14 bases lying between them. CDR3 protein: CSVIRGPNEQYF. In nucleotides, the CDR3 is TGCAGCGTGATCCGGGGCCCTAACGAGCAGTACTTC.

This clone was observed a single time. The chain employs TRBV11-2 and TRBJ2-1; D is unresolved. With 5 bases removed from V and 2 bases from J, the gap between germline ends came to 16 bases. In germline, CDR1 is SGHAT, CDR2 FQNNGV. This CDR3 has 16 amino acids. The CDR3 region is CASSPHGGLAYNEQFF. In nucleotides, the CDR3 is TGTGCCAGCAGCCCCCACGGTGGGCTAGCCTACAATGAGCAGTTCTTC.

V usage is TRBV7-9 and J usage is TRBJ2-3; 7 bases match TRBD2. This CDR3 is built from 14 residues. CDR1 and CDR2 from the germline V gene are SEHNR and FQNEAQ (reference sequence). V gave up 6 bases and J gave up 4 bases; unmatched junction bases: 7. The CDR3 sequence is CASSTAGAADTQYF. CDR3 DNA: TGTGCCAGCAGTACTGCGGGAGCGGCAGATACGCAGTATTTT.